This paragraph reports one T cell receptor beta chain. Its antigen is unknown. This entry belongs to a study of graft-versus-host responses after intestinal transplantation. The study's findings and limits: Early post-transplant HvG declines were associated with peak circulating GvH clone levels.

Profiled with immunoSEQ multiplex PCR; TCRdb holds only in-frame clones, not every one. The data show about 100,000 clones, roughly 87% seen once. J lost 5 bases, V lost 2 bases, and 6 bases had no gene match. Germline CDR1 is MDHEN and CDR2 is SYDVKM. CDR3 length: 16 residues. The source of this sequence is a human donor who was the organ donor for an intestinal transplant. Sample: unstimulated CD4+ T cells sorted from spleen or lymph node cells, taken before transplant. V and J are TRBV28 and TRBJ1-2; 12 nucleotides match TRBD1. In nucleotides, the CDR3 is TGTGCCAGCAGTTTAGGGACAGGGGGCCCGGTTTATGGCTACACCTTC. Its protein is CASSLGTGGPVYGYTF.